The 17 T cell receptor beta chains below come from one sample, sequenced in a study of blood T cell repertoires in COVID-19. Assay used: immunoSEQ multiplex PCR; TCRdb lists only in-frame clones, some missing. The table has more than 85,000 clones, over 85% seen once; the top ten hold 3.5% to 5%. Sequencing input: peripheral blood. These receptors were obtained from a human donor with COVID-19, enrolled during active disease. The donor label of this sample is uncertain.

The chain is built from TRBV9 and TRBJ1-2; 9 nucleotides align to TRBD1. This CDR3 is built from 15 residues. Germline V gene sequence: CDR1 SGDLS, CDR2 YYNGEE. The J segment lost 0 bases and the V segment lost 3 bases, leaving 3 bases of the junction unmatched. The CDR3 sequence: CASSATGGANYGYTF. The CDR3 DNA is TGTGCCAGCAGCGCGACAGGGGGGGCTAACTATGGCTACACCTTC. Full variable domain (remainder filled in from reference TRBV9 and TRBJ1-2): DSGVTQTPKHLITATGQRVTLRCSPRSGDLSVYWYQQSLDQGLQFLIQYYNGEERAKGNILERFSAQQFPDLHSELNLSSLELGDSALYFCASSATGGANYGYTFGSGTRLTVV.

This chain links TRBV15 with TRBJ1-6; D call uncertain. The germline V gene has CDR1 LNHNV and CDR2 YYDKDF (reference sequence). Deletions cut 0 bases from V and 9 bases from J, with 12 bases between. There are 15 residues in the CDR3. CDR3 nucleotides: TGTGCCACCAGCAGAGATCGAGGAAGTGGTTCACCCCTCCACTTT. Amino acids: CATSRDRGSGSPLHF.

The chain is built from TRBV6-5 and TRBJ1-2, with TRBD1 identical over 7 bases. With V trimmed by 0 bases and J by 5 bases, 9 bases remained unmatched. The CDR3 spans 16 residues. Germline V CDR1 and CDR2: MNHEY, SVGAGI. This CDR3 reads CASSYSMTGIGYGYTF. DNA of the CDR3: TGTGCCAGCAGTTACTCTATGACAGGGATAGGTTATGGCTACACCTTC.

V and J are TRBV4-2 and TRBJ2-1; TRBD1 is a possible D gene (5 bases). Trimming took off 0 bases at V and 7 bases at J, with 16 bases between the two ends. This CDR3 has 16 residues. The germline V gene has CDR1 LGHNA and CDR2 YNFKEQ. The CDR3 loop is CASSQDGRSYRNEQFF. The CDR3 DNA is TGTGCCAGCAGCCAAGATGGGCGCTCCTACAGGAATGAGCAGTTCTTC.

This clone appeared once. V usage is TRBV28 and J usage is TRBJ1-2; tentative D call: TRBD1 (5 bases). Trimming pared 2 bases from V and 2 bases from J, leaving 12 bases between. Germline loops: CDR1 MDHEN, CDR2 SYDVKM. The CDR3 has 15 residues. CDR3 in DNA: TGTGCCAGCAGTTTAGGGGCAGCAGAAAACTATGGCTACACCTTC. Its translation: CASSLGAAENYGYTF.

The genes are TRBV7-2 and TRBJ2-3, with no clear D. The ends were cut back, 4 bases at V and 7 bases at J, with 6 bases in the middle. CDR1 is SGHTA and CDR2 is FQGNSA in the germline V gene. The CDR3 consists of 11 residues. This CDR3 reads CASSSSNTQYF. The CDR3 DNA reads TGTGCCAGCAGCTCGAGTAATACGCAGTATTTT. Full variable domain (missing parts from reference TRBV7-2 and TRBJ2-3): GAGVSQSPSNKVTEKGKDVELRCDPISGHTALYWYRQSLGQGLEFLIYFQGNSAPDKSGLPSDRFSAERTGGSVSTLTIQRTQQEDSAVYLCASSSSNTQYFGPGTRLTVL.

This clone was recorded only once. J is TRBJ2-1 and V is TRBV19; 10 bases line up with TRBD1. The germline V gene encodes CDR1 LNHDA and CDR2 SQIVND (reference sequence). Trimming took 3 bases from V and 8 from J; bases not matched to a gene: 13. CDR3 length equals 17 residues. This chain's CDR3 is CASSIRGGQGPGDEQFF. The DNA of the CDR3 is TGTGCCAGTAGTATTCGGGGGGGACAGGGGCCCGGGGATGAGCAGTTCTTC.

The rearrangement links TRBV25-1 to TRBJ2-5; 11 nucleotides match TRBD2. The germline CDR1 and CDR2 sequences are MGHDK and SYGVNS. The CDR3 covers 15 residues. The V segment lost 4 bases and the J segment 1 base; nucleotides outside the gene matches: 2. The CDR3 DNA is TGTGCCAGCAGTGGGACTAGCGGGCCCCAAGAGACCCAGTACTTC. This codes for CASSGTSGPQETQYF.

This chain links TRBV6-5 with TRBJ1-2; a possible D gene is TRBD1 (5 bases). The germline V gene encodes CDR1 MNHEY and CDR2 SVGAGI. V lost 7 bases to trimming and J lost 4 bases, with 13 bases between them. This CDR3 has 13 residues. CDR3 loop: CASKRTRGYGYTF. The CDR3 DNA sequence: TGTGCCAGCAAACGAACAAGGGGCTATGGCTACACCTTC.

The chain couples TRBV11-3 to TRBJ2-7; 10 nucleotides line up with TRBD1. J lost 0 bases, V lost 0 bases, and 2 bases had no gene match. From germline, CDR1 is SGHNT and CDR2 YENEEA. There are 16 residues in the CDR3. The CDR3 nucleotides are TGTGCCAGCAGCTTAGACCGGACAGGGGGCTCCTACGAGCAGTACTTC. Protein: CASSLDRTGGSYEQYF.

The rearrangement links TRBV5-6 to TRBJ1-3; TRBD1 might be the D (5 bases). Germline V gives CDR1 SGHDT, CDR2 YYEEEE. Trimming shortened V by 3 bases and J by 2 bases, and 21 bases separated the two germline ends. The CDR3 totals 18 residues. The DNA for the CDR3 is TGTGCCAGCAGCTCCTACCAGTACAGGAGCAACGCTGGAAACACCATATATTTT. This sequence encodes CASSSYQYRSNAGNTIYF.

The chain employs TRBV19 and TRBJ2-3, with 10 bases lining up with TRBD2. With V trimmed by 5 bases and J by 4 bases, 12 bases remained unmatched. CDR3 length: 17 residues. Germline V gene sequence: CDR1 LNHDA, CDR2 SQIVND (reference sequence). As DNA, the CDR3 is TGTGCCAGTAGTGTCAACCCCAGCGGGGGGGAATCAGATACGCAGTATTTT. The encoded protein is CASSVNPSGGESDTQYF.

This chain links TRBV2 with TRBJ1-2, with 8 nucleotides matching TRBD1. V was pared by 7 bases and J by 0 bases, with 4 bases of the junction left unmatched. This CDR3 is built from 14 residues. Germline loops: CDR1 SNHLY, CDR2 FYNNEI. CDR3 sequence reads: CASTEQGANYGYTF. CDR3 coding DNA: TGTGCCAGCACCGAACAGGGGGCTAACTATGGCTACACCTTC.

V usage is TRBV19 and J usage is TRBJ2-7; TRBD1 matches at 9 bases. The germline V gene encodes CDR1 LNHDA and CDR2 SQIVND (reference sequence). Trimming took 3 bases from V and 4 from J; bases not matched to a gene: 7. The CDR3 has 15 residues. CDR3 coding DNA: TGTGCCAGTAGTATGGGGGGACAGGGCGGTTACGAGCAGTACTTC. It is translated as CASSMGGQGGYEQYF. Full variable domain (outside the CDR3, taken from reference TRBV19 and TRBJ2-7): DGGITQSPKYLFRKEGQNVTLSCEQNLNHDAMYWYRQDPGQGLRLIYYSQIVNDFQKGDIAEGYSVSREKKESFPLTVTSAQKNPTAFYLCASSMGGQGGYEQYFGPGTRLTVT.

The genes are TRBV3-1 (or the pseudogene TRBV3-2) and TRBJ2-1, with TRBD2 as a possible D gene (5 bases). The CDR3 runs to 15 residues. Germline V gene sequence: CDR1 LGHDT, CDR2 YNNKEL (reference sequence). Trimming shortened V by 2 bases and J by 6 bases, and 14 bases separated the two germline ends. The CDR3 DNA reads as TGTGCCAGCAGCCAATTTGTAGTCGGGGTCAATGAGCAGTTCTTC. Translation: CASSQFVVGVNEQFF.

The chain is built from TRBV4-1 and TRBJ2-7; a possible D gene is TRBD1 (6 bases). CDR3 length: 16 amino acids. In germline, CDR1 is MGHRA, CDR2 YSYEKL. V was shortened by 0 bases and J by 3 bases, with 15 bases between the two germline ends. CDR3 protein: CASSQDSARGGYEQYF. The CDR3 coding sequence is TGCGCCAGCAGCCAAGATTCAGCCAGGGGCGGCTACGAGCAGTACTTC.

DNA of the CDR3: TGTGCCAGCAGCCAAGATATCGACAGGGGAAATCAGCCCCAGCATTTT. Its translation is CASSQDIDRGNQPQHF. V usage is TRBV4-2 and J usage is TRBJ1-5; 8 nucleotides agree with TRBD1. This CDR3 comprises 16 residues. CDR1 and CDR2 from the germline V gene are LGHNA and YNFKEQ. Germline trimming cut 0 bases from V and 4 bases from J; bases unmatched to any gene: 5.